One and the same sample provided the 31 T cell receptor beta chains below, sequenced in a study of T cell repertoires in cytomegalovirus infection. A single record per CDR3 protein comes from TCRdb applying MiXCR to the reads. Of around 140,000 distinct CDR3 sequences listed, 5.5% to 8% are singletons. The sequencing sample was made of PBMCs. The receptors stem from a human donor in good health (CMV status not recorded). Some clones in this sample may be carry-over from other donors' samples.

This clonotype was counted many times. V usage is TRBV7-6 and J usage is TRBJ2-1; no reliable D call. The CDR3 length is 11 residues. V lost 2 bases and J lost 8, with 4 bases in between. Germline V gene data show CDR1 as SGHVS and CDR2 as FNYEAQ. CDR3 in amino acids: CASSLKDEQFF. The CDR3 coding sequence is TGTGCCAGCAGCTTAAAGGATGAGCAGTTCTTC.

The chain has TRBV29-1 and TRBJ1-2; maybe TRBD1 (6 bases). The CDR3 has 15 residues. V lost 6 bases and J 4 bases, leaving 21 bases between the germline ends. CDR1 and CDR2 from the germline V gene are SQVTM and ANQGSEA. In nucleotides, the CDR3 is TGCAGCGTGGACAACAGGGCCCGGATTTCCTATGGCTACACCTTC. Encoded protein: CSVDNRARISYGYTF.

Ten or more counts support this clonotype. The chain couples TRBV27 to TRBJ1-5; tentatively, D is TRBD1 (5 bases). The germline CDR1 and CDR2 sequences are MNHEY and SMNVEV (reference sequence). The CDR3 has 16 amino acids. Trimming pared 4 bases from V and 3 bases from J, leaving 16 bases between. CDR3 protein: CASSSTQRGFNQPQHF. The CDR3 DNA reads TGTGCCAGCAGTTCGACACAGCGGGGGTTCAATCAGCCCCAGCATTTT.

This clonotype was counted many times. CDR3 amino acids: CASSLLKGANYGYTF. The CDR3 coding sequence is TGTGCCAGCAGCTTACTTAAGGGTGCCAACTATGGCTACACCTTC. This chain connects TRBV7-2 to TRBJ1-2; D ambiguous. Germline V gene sequence: CDR1 SGHTA, CDR2 FQGNSA. The V and J ends lost 2 bases and 2 bases respectively, with 12 bases between them. The CDR3 consists of 15 residues.

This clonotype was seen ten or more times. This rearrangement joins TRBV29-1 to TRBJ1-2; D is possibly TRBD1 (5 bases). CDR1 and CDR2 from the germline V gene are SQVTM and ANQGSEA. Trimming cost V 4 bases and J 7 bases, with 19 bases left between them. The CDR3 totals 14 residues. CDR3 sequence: CSVGNPQGNTGYTF. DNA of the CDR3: TGCAGCGTTGGTAACCCCCAGGGTAATACTGGCTACACCTTC.

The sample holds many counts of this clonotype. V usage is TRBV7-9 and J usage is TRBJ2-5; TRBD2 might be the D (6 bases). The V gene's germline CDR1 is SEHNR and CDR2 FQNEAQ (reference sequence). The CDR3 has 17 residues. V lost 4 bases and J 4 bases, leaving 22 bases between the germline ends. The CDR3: CASSSSTSGKEGETQYF. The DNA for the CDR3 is TGTGCCAGCAGCTCCAGTACCTCAGGGAAGGAGGGAGAGACCCAGTACTTC.

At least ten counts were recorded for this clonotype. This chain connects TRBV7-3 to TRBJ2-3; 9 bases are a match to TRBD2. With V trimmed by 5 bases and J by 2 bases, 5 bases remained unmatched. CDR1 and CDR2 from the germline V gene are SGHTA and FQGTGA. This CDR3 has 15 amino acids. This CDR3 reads CASSPQRGATDTQYF. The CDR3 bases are TGTGCCAGCAGCCCCCAGCGGGGGGCCACAGATACGCAGTATTTT.

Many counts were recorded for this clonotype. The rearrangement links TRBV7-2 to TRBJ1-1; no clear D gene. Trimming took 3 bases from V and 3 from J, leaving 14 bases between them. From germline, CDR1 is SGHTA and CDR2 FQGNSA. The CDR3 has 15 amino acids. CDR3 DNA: TGTGCCAGCAGCTTGGCTGGGCCTAGGGACACTGAAGCTTTCTTT. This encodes CASSLAGPRDTEAFF. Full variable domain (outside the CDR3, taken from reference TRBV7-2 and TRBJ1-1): GAGVSQSPSNKVTEKGKDVELRCDPISGHTALYWYRQSLGQGLEFLIYFQGNSAPDKSGLPSDRFSAERTGGSVSTLTIQRTQQEDSAVYLCASSLAGPRDTEAFFGQGTRLTVV.

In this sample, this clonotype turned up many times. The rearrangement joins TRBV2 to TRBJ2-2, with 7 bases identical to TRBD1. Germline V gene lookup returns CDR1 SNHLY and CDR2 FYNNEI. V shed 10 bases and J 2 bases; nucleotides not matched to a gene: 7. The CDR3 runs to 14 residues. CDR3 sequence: CATTDRVNTGELFF. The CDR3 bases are TGTGCCACCACCGACAGGGTTAACACCGGGGAGCTGTTTTTT.

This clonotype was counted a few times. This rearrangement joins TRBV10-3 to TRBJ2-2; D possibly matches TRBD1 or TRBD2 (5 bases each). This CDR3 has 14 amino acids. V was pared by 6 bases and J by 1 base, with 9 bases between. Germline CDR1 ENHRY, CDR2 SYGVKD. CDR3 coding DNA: TGTGCCATCAGCGGGACGGAGAACACCGGGGAGCTGTTTTTT. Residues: CAISGTENTGELFF.

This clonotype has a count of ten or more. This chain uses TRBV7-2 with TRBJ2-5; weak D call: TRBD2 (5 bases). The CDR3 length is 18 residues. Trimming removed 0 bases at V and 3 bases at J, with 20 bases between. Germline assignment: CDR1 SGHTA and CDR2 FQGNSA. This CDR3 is CASSLAPVGRAEEETQYF. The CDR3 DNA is TGTGCCAGCAGCTTAGCGCCGGTCGGTCGGGCGGAGGAAGAGACCCAGTACTTC.

Written as DNA, the CDR3 is TGTGCCACCAGCAGAGAAGGGTTTGAAGCTTTCTTT. Its protein is CATSREGFEAFF. This chain joins TRBV15 and TRBJ1-1; D not certain. Looked up from germline, CDR1 is LNHNV and CDR2 is YYDKDF (reference sequence). Trimming cost V 0 bases and J 7 bases, with 6 bases left between them. The CDR3 sequence is 12 residues long. The full variable domain, rest sourced from reference TRBV15 and TRBJ1-1, is DAMVIQNPRYQVTQFGKPVTLSCSQTLNHNVMYWYQQKSSQAPKLLFHYYDKDFNNEADTPDNFQSRRPNTSFCFLDIRSPGLGDTAMYLCATSREGFEAFFGQGTRLTVV.

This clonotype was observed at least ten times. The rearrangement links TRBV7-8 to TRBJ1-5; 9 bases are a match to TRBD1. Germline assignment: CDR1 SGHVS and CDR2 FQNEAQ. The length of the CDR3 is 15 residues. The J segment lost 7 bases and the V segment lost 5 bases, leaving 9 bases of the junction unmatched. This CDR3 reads CASSPAGTGNQPQHF. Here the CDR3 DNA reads TGTGCCAGCAGCCCTGCCGGGACAGGGAACCAGCCCCAGCATTTT.

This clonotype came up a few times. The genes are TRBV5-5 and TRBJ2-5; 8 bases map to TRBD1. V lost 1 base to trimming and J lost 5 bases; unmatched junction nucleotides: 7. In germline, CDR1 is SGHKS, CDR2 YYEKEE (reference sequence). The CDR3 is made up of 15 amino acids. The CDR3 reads CASSLIAGGHETQYF. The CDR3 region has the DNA TGTGCCAGCAGCTTGATTGCAGGGGGCCACGAGACCCAGTACTTC.

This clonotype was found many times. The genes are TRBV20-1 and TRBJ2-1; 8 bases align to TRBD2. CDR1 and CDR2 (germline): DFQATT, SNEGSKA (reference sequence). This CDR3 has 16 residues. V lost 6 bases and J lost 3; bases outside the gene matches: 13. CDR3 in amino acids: CSAPRPERGHYNEQFF. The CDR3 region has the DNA TGCAGTGCACCCCGACCCGAGCGGGGGCACTACAATGAGCAGTTCTTC.

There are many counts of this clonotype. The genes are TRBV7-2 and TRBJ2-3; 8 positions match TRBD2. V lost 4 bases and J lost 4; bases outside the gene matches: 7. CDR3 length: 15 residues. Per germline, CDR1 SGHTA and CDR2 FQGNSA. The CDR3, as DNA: TGTGCCAGCAGCTCTCGGGGGGGCAAGGCAGATACGCAGTATTTT. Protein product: CASSSRGGKADTQYF.

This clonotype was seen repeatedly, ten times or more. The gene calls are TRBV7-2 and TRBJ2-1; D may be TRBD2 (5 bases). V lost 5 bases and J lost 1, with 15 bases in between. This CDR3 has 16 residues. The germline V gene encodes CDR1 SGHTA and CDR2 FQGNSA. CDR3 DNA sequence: TGTGCCAGCAGCCCGTCAGGCGGGTCGTCCTACAATGAGCAGTTCTTC. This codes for CASSPSGGSSYNEQFF.

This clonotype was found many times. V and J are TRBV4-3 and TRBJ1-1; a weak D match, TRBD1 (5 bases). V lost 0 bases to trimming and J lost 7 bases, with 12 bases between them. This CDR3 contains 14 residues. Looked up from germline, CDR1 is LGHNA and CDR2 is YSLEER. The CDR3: CASSQDARRGEAFF. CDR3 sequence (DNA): TGCGCCAGCAGCCAAGATGCACGGAGGGGTGAAGCTTTCTTT.

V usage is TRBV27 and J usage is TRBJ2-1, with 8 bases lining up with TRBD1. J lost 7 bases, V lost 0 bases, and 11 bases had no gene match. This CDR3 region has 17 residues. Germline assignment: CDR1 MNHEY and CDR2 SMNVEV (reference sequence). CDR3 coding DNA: TGTGCCAGCAGTTTATCCGCCGGGACAGGCATTAGGAATGAGCAGTTCTTC. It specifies CASSLSAGTGIRNEQFF.

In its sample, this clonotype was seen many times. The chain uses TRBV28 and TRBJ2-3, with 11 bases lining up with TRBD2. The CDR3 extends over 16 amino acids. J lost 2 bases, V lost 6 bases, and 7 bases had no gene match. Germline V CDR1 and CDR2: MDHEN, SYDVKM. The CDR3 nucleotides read TGTGCCAGCAGGACAGTAGCGGGGGGGGACACAGATACGCAGTATTTT. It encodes CASRTVAGGDTDTQYF.

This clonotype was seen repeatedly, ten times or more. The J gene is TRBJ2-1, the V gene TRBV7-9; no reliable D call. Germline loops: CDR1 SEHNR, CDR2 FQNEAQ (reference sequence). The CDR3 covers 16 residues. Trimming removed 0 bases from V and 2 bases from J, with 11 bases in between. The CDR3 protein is CASSLALVVPYNEQFF. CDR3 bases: TGTGCCAGCAGCTTAGCGTTGGTAGTCCCCTACAATGAGCAGTTCTTC.

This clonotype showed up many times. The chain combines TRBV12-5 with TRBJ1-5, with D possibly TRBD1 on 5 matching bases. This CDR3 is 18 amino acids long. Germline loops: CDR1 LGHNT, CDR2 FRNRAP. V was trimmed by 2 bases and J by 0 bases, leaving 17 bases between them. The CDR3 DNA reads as TGTGCTAGTGGTTTGCACAACCTGGGGGGTTATAGCAATCAGCCCCAGCATTTT. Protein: CASGLHNLGGYSNQPQHF.

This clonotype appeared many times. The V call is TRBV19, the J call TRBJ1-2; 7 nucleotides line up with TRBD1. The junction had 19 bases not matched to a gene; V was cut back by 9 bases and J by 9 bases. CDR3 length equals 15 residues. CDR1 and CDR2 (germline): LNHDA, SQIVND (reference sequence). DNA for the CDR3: TGTGCCAGCGTCCCGGGACAGACTCTTTCCACTCGCTACACCTTC. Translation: CASVPGQTLSTRYTF.

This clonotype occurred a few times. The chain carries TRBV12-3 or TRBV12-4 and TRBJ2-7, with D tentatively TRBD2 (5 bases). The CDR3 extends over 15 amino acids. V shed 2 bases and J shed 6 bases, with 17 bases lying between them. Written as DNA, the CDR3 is TGTGCCAGCAGTTTACGGCCGGGAACCGTTCCCGAGCAGTACTTC. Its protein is CASSLRPGTVPEQYF.

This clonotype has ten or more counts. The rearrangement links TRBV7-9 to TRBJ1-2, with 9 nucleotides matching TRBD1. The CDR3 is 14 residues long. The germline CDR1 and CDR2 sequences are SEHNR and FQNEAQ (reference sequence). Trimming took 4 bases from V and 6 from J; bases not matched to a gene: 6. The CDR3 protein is CASSSSRDRDGYTF. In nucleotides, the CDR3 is TGTGCCAGCAGCTCGTCCCGGGACAGGGATGGCTACACCTTC.

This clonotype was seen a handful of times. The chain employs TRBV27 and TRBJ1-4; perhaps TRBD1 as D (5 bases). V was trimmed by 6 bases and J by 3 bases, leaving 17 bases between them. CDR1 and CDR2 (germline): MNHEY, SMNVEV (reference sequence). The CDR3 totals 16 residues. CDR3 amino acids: CASSQRGYGANEKLFF. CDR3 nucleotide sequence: TGTGCCAGCAGCCAAAGGGGCTATGGAGCTAATGAAAAACTGTTTTTT.

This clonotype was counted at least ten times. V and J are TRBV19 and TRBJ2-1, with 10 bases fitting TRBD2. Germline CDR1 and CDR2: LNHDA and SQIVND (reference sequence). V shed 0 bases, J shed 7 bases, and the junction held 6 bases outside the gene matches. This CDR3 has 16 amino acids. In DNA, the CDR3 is TGTGCCAGTAGTATAGAGGCTAGCGGGGGCTATAATGAGCAGTTCTTC. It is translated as CASSIEASGGYNEQFF.

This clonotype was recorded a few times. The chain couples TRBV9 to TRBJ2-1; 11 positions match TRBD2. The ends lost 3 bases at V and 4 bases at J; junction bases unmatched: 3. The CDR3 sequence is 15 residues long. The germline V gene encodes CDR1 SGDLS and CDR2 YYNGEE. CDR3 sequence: CASSEGLAVYNEQFF. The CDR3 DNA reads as TGTGCCAGCAGCGAGGGACTAGCGGTTTACAATGAGCAGTTCTTC.

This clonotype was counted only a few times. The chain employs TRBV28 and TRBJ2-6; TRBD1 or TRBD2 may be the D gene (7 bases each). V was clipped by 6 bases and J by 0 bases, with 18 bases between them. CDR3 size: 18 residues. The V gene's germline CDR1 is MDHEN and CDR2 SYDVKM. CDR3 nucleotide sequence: TGTGCCAGCAGCTTTAGGGACAGACTAGCCTCTGGGGCCAACGTCCTGACTTTC. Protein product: CASSFRDRLASGANVLTF.

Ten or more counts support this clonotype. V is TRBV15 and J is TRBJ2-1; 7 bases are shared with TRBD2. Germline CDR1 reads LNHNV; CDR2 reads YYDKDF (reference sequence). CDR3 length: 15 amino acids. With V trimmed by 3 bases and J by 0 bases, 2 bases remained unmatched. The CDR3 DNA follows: TGTGCCACCAGCAGTACGGGGGGCTCCTACAATGAGCAGTTCTTC. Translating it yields CATSSTGGSYNEQFF.

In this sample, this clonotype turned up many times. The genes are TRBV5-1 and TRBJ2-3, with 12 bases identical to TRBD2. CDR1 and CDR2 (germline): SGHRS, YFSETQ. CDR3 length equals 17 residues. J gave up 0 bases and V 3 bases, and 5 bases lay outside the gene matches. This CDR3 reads CASSSRTSGVSTDTQYF. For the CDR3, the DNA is TGCGCCAGCAGCTCTAGGACTAGCGGGGTCAGCACAGATACGCAGTATTTT.